This T cell receptor (beta chain) was sequenced in a study of T cells expressing NK-cell markers (dated by TCRdb to the early 2020s). Study-wide context: Three sorted T-cell subsets (CD3+CD56+NKG2C+, CD3+CD56+NKG2C- and CD3+CD56-NKG2C+) from several donors had their TCR beta-chain repertoires profiled. Libraries were sequenced as 2 x 150 bp reads on Illumina HiSeq 2000/2500, MiSeq or NextSeq. Among the eight sequenced donors, only one was HCMV-seronegative, while the other seven were HCMV-seropositive. The eight sequenced donors were randomly selected healthy volunteers, three men and five women. Paper-wide results and their limitations: In roughly six donors, the dominant CD3+CD56+NKG2C+ clonotypes ranked among the top 10 CD8+ clonotypes, making up about 1.0-7.0% of CD8+ T cells. Those dominant clonotypes were again the most abundant among CD3+CD56-NKG2C+ cells in a handful of donors, at roughly 28.3-65%. Whether the expanded NKG2C-expressing T cell clones were specific for HCMV antigens was left unclear.

HCMV-specific IgG was detected in serum with a commercial ELISA kit to determine HCMV serostatus. Ficoll density gradient centrifugation was used to isolate peripheral blood mononuclear cells from blood. Notes on this clonotype: Its target antigen remains unknown.

Taken from the germline V gene, the CDR1 and CDR2 loops are SGHRS and YFSETQ. CDR3 length: 12 amino acids, cysteine to phenylalanine. Only the protein sequence is given. Sequencing was performed on an Illumina HiSeq 2000. TCR beta cDNA libraries were prepared using 5'RACE template switching, which introduced a universal primer site and unique molecular identifiers. cDNA synthesis was primed from the TCR beta constant segment, followed by two successive PCR amplification steps. The source study handled its data this way. Reads were demultiplexed and grouped by UMI with MIGEC, and clonotypes were assembled and quantified with MiTCR. To remove erroneous sequences, TCR cDNA sequences were retained only when supported by two or more reads. The tcR package was used for downstream repertoire analysis, and clonotypes were matched across fractions by CDR3 nucleotide sequence plus V segment. VDJmatch was used to annotate antigen specificity against VDJdb, with one amino acid substitution allowed in CDR3. TCRdb reprocessed the raw reads; every CDR3 protein sequence is a single record, and DNA is not supplied. For this entry, the V and J calls and clone size follow TCRdb and not the study's own pipeline. The table held for this sample gives about 110,000 distinct CDR3 sequences. Approximately 18% of the sample lies in the top ten.

The receptor comes from a woman between 18 and 75 years old in good health. Sequencing was performed on blood T cells: a sorted CD56 or NKG2C T cell subset, CD4+ or CD8+ T cells, or bulk PBMC T cells (not recorded which). The V and J genes are TRBV5-1 and TRBJ2-3. The CDR3 protein is CASSLLEDTQYF.